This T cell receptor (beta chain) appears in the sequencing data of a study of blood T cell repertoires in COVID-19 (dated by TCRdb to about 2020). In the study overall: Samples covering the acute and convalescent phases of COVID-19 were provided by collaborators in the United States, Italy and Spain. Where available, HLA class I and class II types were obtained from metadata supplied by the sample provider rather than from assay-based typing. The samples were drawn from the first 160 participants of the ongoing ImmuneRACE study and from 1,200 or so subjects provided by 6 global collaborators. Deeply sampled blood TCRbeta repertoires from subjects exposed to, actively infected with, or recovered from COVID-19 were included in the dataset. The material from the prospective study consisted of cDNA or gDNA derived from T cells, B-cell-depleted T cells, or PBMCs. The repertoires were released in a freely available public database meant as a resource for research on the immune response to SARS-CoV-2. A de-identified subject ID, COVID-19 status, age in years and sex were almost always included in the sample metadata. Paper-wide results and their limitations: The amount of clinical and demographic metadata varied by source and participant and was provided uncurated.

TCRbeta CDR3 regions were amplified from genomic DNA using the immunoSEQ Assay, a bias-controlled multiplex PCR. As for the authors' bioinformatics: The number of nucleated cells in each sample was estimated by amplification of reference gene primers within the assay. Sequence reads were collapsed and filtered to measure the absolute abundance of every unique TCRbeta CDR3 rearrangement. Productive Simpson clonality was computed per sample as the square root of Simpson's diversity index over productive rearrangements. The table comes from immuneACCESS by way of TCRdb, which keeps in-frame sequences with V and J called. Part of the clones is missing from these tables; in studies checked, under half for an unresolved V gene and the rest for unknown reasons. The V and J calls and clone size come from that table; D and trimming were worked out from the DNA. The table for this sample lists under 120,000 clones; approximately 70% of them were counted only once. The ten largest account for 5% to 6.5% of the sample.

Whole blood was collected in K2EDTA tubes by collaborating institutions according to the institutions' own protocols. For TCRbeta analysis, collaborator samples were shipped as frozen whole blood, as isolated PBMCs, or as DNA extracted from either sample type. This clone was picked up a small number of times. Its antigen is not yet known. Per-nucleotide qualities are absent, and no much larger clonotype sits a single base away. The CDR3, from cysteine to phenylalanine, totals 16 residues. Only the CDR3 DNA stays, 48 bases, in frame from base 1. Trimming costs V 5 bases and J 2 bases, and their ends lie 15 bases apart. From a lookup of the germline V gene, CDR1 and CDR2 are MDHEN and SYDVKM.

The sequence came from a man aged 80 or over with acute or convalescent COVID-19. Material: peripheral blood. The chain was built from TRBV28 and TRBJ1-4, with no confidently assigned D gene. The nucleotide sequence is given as TGTGCCAGCAGTCCCGATCTTGGTGGCACTAATGAAAAACTGTTTTTT. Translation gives CASSPDLGGTNEKLFF. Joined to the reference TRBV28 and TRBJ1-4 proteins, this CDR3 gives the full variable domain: DVKVTQSSRYLVKRTGEKVFLECVQDMDHENMFWYRQDPGLGLRLIYFSYDVKMKEKGDIPEGYSVSREKKERFSLILESASTNQTSMYLCASSPDLGGTNEKLFFGSGTQLSVL.